These 11 T cell receptor beta chains came from one sample sequenced in a study of T cell responses to AZD1222 COVID-19 vaccine. Assay used: immunoSEQ multiplex PCR; TCRdb lists only in-frame clones, some missing. The table records about 99,000 clones, roughly 90% of them present only once. This material consisted of peripheral blood, taken on day 0 of AZD1222 vaccination. All receptors derive from an adult in good health.

The chain carries TRBV6-5 and TRBJ2-1; D ambiguous. The CDR3 loop spans 11 amino acids. CDR1 is MNHEY, CDR2 SVGAGI, per germline. V lost 1 base and J lost 7, with 2 bases in between. CDR3 protein: CASSYLNEQFF. In nucleotides, the CDR3 is TGTGCCAGCAGTTACTTGAATGAGCAGTTCTTC.

The J gene is TRBJ1-6, the V gene TRBV2, with a tentative D call TRBD1 (5 bases). V lost 6 bases and J 12 bases, leaving 12 bases between the germline ends. Germline V gene lookup returns CDR1 SNHLY and CDR2 FYNNEI. The CDR3 is 12 residues long. CDR3 protein: CASRPRGGPLHF. CDR3 sequence (DNA): TGTGCCAGCAGGCCCCGGGGCGGACCCCTCCACTTT.

At least ten counts were recorded for this clone. The CDR3 region has the DNA TGTGCCAGCTCACCTCAGGGTACGAACACTGAAGCTTTCTTT. Translated, it gives CASSPQGTNTEAFF. This chain connects TRBV18 to TRBJ1-1, with D maybe TRBD1 (5 bases). In germline, CDR1 is KGHSH, CDR2 LQKENI. The CDR3 sequence is 14 residues long. The germline V and J ends were trimmed by 3 bases and 1 base, with 9 bases remaining between them.

The rearrangement links TRBV7-9 to TRBJ2-2; TRBD1 agrees at 8 bases. Trimming took 4 bases from V and 2 from J; bases not matched to a gene: 6. CDR1 SEHNR and CDR2 FQNEAQ come from the germline V gene (reference sequence). This CDR3 is built from 16 residues. In DNA form, the CDR3 reads TGTGCCAGCAGCTCCGACAGGGGATATAACACCGGGGAGCTGTTTTTT. It encodes CASSSDRGYNTGELFF.

The chain carries TRBV27 and TRBJ1-4, with D perhaps matching TRBD1 (5 bases). From germline, CDR1 is MNHEY and CDR2 SMNVEV (reference sequence). V shed 2 bases and J shed 14 bases, with 15 bases lying between them. This CDR3 contains 13 residues. CDR3 sequence (DNA): TGTGCCAGCAGTTTAGGGGCCGGAAGTCGGCTGTTTTTT. Amino acids: CASSLGAGSRLFF.

This clone occurred once. The chain uses TRBV6-4 and TRBJ1-5; 11 nucleotides match TRBD1. Germline CDR1 reads MRHNA; CDR2 reads SNTAGT. The CDR3 extends over 15 amino acids. J was trimmed by 6 bases and V by 2 bases; bases with no gene match: 3. CDR3 in DNA: TGTGCCAGCAGTGACCGGACAGGGGGCTTTCAGCCCCAGCATTTT. Its protein is CASSDRTGGFQPQHF.

The V gene is TRBV6-5, the J gene TRBJ2-7, with D perhaps TRBD1 (8 bases). CDR3 length: 13 residues. Germline V gives CDR1 MNHEY, CDR2 SVGAGI. V lost 8 bases and J lost 6, with 17 bases in between. The CDR3 reads CASLEYRGGEQYF. The CDR3 nucleotides are TGTGCCAGCCTGGAGTACAGGGGGGGCGAGCAGTACTTC.

This chain connects TRBV15 to TRBJ1-2; D is perhaps TRBD1 (6 bases). From germline, CDR1 is LNHNV and CDR2 YYDKDF (reference sequence). This CDR3 has 14 residues. Trimming removed 0 bases at V and 6 bases at J, with 11 bases between. The CDR3 is CATSRDLGGDGYTF. The CDR3 DNA reads as TGTGCCACCAGCAGAGATTTGGGGGGCGATGGCTACACCTTC.

The chain combines TRBV3-1 (or the pseudogene TRBV3-2) with TRBJ2-5, with 11 bases aligning to TRBD1. The length of the CDR3 is 16 residues. The germline V gene has CDR1 LGHDT and CDR2 YNNKEL (reference sequence). Unmatched junction bases numbered 5, after V lost 4 bases and J lost 1 base. CDR3 coding DNA: TGTGCCAGCAGCCGATCCGGGACAGGGGGCCAAGAGACCCAGTACTTC. Protein sequence: CASSRSGTGGQETQYF.

V is TRBV3-1 (or the pseudogene TRBV3-2) and J is TRBJ1-1; a possible D gene is TRBD1 (5 bases). The CDR3 runs 13 residues. V gave up 4 bases and J gave up 3 bases, with 9 bases separating them. Germline V gives CDR1 LGHDT, CDR2 YNNKEL (reference sequence). CDR3 DNA: TGTGCCAGCAGCCTTAGGGGTGACACTGAAGCTTTCTTT. It translates to CASSLRGDTEAFF.

The rearrangement joins TRBV6-1 to TRBJ2-7, with TRBD2 matching 13 bases. Trimming cost V 3 bases and J 4 bases; bases outside gene matches: 3. From germline, CDR1 is MNHNS and CDR2 SASEGT. CDR3 length: 15 residues. In DNA, the CDR3 is TGTGCCAGCAGTGATCCGGGACTAGCGGGATACGAGCAGTACTTC. Translation gives CASSDPGLAGYEQYF.